Following are 16 T cell receptor beta chains from one sample sequenced in a study of T cells after yellow fever vaccination. TCRdb recomputed calls from the 5' RACE reads with MiXCR, one row per CDR3 protein. Among about 370,000 distinct CDR3 sequences listed, roughly 12% were seen once. This material consisted of PBMCs, taken on the day of the first yellow fever vaccination. The origin of the receptors is a man aged 18-30 years who received the YFV17D yellow fever vaccine.

The rearrangement uses TRBV10-3 and TRBJ1-6; D perhaps matches TRBD1 (6 bases). Germline V gives CDR1 ENHRY, CDR2 SYGVKD. The CDR3 runs 14 residues. V lost 7 bases to trimming and J lost 4 bases, with 11 bases between them. Here the CDR3 reads CAINRQGYNSPLHF. The DNA for the CDR3 is TGTGCCATCAACCGGCAGGGGTATAATTCACCCCTCCACTTT.

A few counts support this clonotype. J is TRBJ2-3 and V is TRBV6-5; 10 bases fit TRBD2. The ends lost 2 bases at V and 8 bases at J; junction bases unmatched: 10. The CDR3 is made up of 16 amino acids. CDR1 and CDR2 (germline): MNHEY, SVGAGI. The CDR3, as DNA: TGTGCCAGCAGTTACATCGAGCGGGGGGGCCCGGGTACGCAGTATTTT. Protein product: CASSYIERGGPGTQYF.

The chain recombines TRBV20-1 with TRBJ1-4; 9 bases are shared with TRBD1. The CDR3 covers 15 residues. V lost 3 bases, J lost 8 bases, and 10 bases stayed unmatched. Looked up from germline, CDR1 is DFQATT and CDR2 is SNEGSKA (reference sequence). The CDR3 here is CSARFTGGAGEKLFF. In DNA, the CDR3 is TGCAGTGCTAGGTTCACAGGGGGCGCGGGGGAAAAACTGTTTTTT.

This clonotype was counted between two and nine times. This rearrangement joins TRBV24-1 to TRBJ2-1; D uncertain. Germline CDR1 and CDR2: KGHDR and SFDVKD. The CDR3 consists of 14 residues. Trimming took off 2 bases at V and 3 bases at J, with 7 bases between the two ends. CDR3 coding DNA: TGTGCCACCAGTGATTCCGTCAACTACAATGAGCAGTTCTTC. Its protein product is CATSDSVNYNEQFF.

CDR3 residues: CASSHRGNGELFF. The DNA for the CDR3 is TGCGCCAGCAGCCACAGGGGTAACGGGGAGCTGTTTTTT. This rearrangement joins TRBV4-3 to TRBJ2-2; D is possibly TRBD1 (6 bases). The germline CDR1 and CDR2 sequences are LGHNA and YSLEER. The CDR3 length is 13 residues. V gave up 3 bases and J gave up 7 bases, with 9 bases separating them.

This clonotype was seen only a few times. V is TRBV7-8 and J is TRBJ2-7; 8 bases match TRBD1. This CDR3 region has 14 residues. J lost 3 bases, V lost 2 bases, and 3 bases had no gene match. In germline, CDR1 is SGHVS, CDR2 FQNEAQ. The CDR3 protein is CASSLRGQGYEQYV. The DNA of the CDR3 is TGTGCCAGCAGCTTACGCGGACAGGGCTACGAGCAGTACGTC.

This clonotype was seen only a few times. The gene calls are TRBV30 and TRBJ2-5; TRBD2 agrees at 11 bases. V lost 0 bases, J lost 7 bases, and 1 base stayed unmatched. The CDR3 spans 13 residues. CDR1 is GTSNPN, CDR2 SVGIG, per germline (reference sequence). CDR3 amino acids: CAWSVTSGGTQYF. In DNA, the CDR3 is TGTGCCTGGAGTGTAACTAGCGGGGGGACCCAGTACTTC.

This clonotype was seen a handful of times. This chain links TRBV3-1 with TRBJ1-1, with unresolved D. CDR3 length: 12 residues. Germline V gives CDR1 LGHDT, CDR2 YNNKEL (reference sequence). Trimming pared 3 bases from V and 9 bases from J, leaving 11 bases between. This CDR3 reads CASSQSDRQAFF. The CDR3 DNA follows: TGTGCCAGCAGCCAGTCCGATCGTCAAGCTTTCTTT.

This clonotype showed up many times. The V and J genes are TRBV5-1 and TRBJ2-3; TRBD1 matches 10 bases. Germline CDR1 and CDR2: SGHRS and YFSETQ. The CDR3 is 15 amino acids. Germline trimming cut 4 bases from V and 6 bases from J; bases unmatched to any gene: 8. CDR3: CASSPGTGAGDTQYF. The CDR3 DNA reads as TGCGCCAGCAGCCCCGGGACAGGGGCTGGGGATACGCAGTATTTT.

The CDR3 is CASSPLRGEDTQYF. In DNA, the CDR3 is TGTGCCAGCAGCCCTCTGAGGGGTGAAGATACGCAGTATTTT. The rearrangement joins TRBV5-4 to TRBJ2-3, with D perhaps assigned TRBD1 or TRBD2 (5 bases each). The CDR3 contains 14 residues. Germline V gives CDR1 SGHNT, CDR2 YYREEE (reference sequence). V lost 4 bases and J 5 bases, leaving 14 bases between the germline ends.

The chain joins TRBV9 to TRBJ2-5, with D tentatively TRBD1 (6 bases). V was clipped by 4 bases and J by 2 bases, with 12 bases between them. CDR3 length: 14 amino acids. In germline, CDR1 is SGDLS, CDR2 YYNGEE. This chain's CDR3 is CASSKHQGQETQYF. The CDR3 nucleotides are TGTGCCAGCAGCAAGCATCAGGGGCAAGAGACCCAGTACTTC.

This clonotype was detected only a few times. This rearrangement joins TRBV4-2 to TRBJ2-1; 7 nucleotides agree with TRBD2. Unmatched junction bases numbered 6, after V lost 2 bases and J lost 5 bases. The CDR3 extends over 15 amino acids. From germline, CDR1 is LGHNA and CDR2 YNFKEQ. The CDR3 sequence is CASSQPAGSDNEQFF. DNA for the CDR3: TGTGCCAGCAGCCAACCAGCGGGGAGTGACAATGAGCAGTTCTTC.

The V gene is TRBV20-1, the J gene TRBJ1-2; TRBD1 matches at 8 bases. Trimming took 3 bases from V and 6 from J; bases not matched to a gene: 9. From germline, CDR1 is DFQATT and CDR2 SNEGSKA (reference sequence). The CDR3 extends over 14 amino acids. CDR3 protein: CSASTGGTSDGYTF. The CDR3 DNA is TGCAGTGCTAGCACAGGGGGGACGAGCGATGGCTACACCTTC.

This clonotype was seen a few times. The chain links TRBV7-3 to TRBJ2-1; D perhaps matches TRBD2 (6 bases). The CDR3 contains 14 residues. CDR1 and CDR2 from the germline V gene are SGHTA and FQGTGA. Trimming stripped 0 bases from V and 9 bases from J, with 12 bases between. CDR3 nucleotide sequence: TGTGCCAGCAGCTTAACTGCGGGACGGGGTGAGCAGTTCTTC. Translated, it gives CASSLTAGRGEQFF.

This clonotype occurred once. This chain uses TRBV7-2 with TRBJ2-5; the D is unclear. The V end lost 5 bases, the J end lost 6 bases, and 16 bases lay between the germline ends. Germline assignment: CDR1 SGHTA and CDR2 FQGNSA. This CDR3 has 14 residues. CDR3 DNA: TGTGCCAGCAGCCCTAGAGGTTCTGAACAGACCCAGTACTTC. As protein: CASSPRGSEQTQYF.

V and J are TRBV10-3 and TRBJ2-6; the D is unclear. V was cut by 3 bases and J by 3 bases, with 9 bases left in between. CDR1 is ENHRY, CDR2 SYGVKD, per germline. The length of the CDR3 is 15 residues. CDR3 region: CAISDSPSGANVLTF. The CDR3 nucleotides are TGTGCCATCAGTGACTCTCCAAGTGGGGCCAACGTCCTGACTTTC.